This T cell receptor beta chain is from a study of blood T cell repertoires in COVID-19. Turning to the study itself: In each case, the material was cDNA or gDNA derived from T cells, B-cell-depleted T cells, or PBMCs.

Per the authors' pipeline: Reference gene primer amplification gave nucleated cell count estimates. Profiled with immunoSEQ multiplex PCR; TCRdb holds only in-frame clones, not every one. The V and J calls and clone size were taken over from that table, and D and trimming were inferred from the DNA. The sample has about 250,000 clones, 83% seen once. The ends lost 3 bases at V and 1 base at J; junction bases unmatched: 14. From germline, CDR1 is KGHSH and CDR2 LQKENI. This CDR3 is built from 20 residues. This receptor was identified in a human donor in a cohort sampled during active COVID-19. Specimen: peripheral blood. The genes are TRBV18 and TRBJ2-2, with TRBD2 matching 10 bases. Written as DNA, the CDR3 is TGTGCCAGCTCACCGGGGACTAGCGTGCGTGTAGACCTGAACACCGGGGAGCTGTTTTTT. It encodes CASSPGTSVRVDLNTGELFF.